This T cell receptor beta chain was observed in a study of blood T cell repertoires in COVID-19 (dated by TCRdb to 2019 to 2021). About the study as a whole: Samples covering the acute and convalescent phases of COVID-19 were provided by collaborators in the United States, Italy and Spain. The prospective study material was composed of cDNA or gDNA derived from T cells, B-cell-depleted T cells, or PBMCs. The dataset comprised deeply sampled blood TCRbeta repertoires from subjects exposed to, actively infected with, or recovered from COVID-19. The repertoires were released in a freely available public database meant as a resource for research on the immune response to SARS-CoV-2. The samples were drawn from the first 160 participants of the ongoing ImmuneRACE study and from some 1,300 subjects provided by 6 global collaborators. Sample metadata almost always included a de-identified subject ID, COVID-19 status, age in years and sex. HLA class I and class II types, where available, came from metadata supplied by the sample provider rather than from assay-based typing.

Overall study outcomes, separate from this receptor: The quantity of clinical and demographic metadata differed by source and by participant and was supplied without curation.

The CDR3, cysteine through phenylalanine, is 17 amino acids long. Only the CDR3 part of the read is kept: 51 bases, read in frame from the first base. From the germline V gene, CDR1 is SNHLY and CDR2 is FYNNEI. Ends trimmed: V by 3 bases, J by 4 bases; bases unmatched to a gene: 6. TCRbeta CDR3 regions were amplified from genomic DNA using the immunoSEQ Assay, a bias-controlled multiplex PCR. Turning to the authors' computational methods: The number of nucleated cells in each sample was estimated by amplification of reference gene primers within the assay. To quantify the absolute abundance of each unique TCRbeta CDR3 rearrangement, sequence reads were collapsed and filtered. For each sample, productive Simpson clonality was calculated as the square root of Simpson's diversity index over productive rearrangements. TCRdb obtained this table from immuneACCESS and retained in-frame rearrangements with V and J assigned. These tables miss some clones; where compared with another copy, unresolved V genes account for less than half of the shortfall, and the remainder is unexplained. The DNA gave D and trimming, while V, J and clone size come from that table. The sample table shows about 270,000 clones, and 80% to 90% are seen once. The ten most abundant clones make up 2% to 2.5% of the sample.

In the prospective study, participants were 18 to 89 years old, resided in fewer than 25 geographic areas of the United States, and were enrolled through a virtual design. In the prospective study, participants were assigned to cohorts based on the clinical history participants reported in a screening survey and a study questionnaire. Recovered participants in ImmuneRACE Cohort 3 were defined as having two consecutive negative NP/OP PCR tests, clearance from a healthcare professional, or resolution of symptoms. Each participant in the prospective study had whole blood, serum and a nasopharyngeal or oropharyngeal swab collected by mobile phlebotomists. Participants in the prospective study had the option to provide additional blood draws and questionnaires over a roughly 2-month period. Before DNA extraction, blood samples from the prospective study were shipped at room temperature or frozen. Concerning this clone itself: This receptor's antigen is unknown. No base-level quality is on record; no much larger clone is a single base apart.

This TCR derives from a woman aged 18-35 years who had recovered from COVID-19. The chain uses TRBV2 and TRBJ2-1; 13 middle bases align to TRBD2. The specimen was PBMCs or T cells enriched from blood (not recorded which). CDR3 reads: CASSDPGTSGAYNEQFF. The DNA sequence follows: TGTGCCAGCAGTGACCCTGGGACTAGCGGGGCGTACAATGAGCAGTTCTTC.